This T cell receptor (beta chain) was sequenced in a study of blood T cell repertoires in COVID-19. Libraries were prepared by immunoSEQ multiplex PCR; TCRdb keeps only in-frame clonotypes and omits some of them. The table lists around 470,000 clones, nearly 90% of them singletons. Germline V lookup: CDR1 MNHEY, CDR2 SVGAGI. This CDR3 has 14 amino acids. V was shortened by 5 bases and J by 3 bases, with 14 bases between the two germline ends. The V and J genes are TRBV6-5 and TRBJ2-7; possibly TRBD1 for D (6 bases). The clonotype was recovered from a man younger than 35 with COVID-19, enrolled during active disease. Sequencing used peripheral blood. As DNA, the CDR3 is TGTGCCAGCAGTCCCACAGGGTTGGACTACGAGCAGTACTTC. Translating gives CASSPTGLDYEQYF.